This T cell receptor (beta chain) was sequenced during a study of T-cell reconstitution after alpha-beta-depleted transplantation in children. The study, taken as a whole, reports: At the one-year point after transplant, T-cell counts and TCRbeta diversity were found to come mostly from T cells that had been newly produced. The high TCRbeta diversity at day 60 in some patients came from surviving recipient T cells and thymic progenitors.

With regard to this clonotype: Its antigen is as yet unknown. Relative to the germline gene, one junction end is altered; a read error may explain this.

Germline CDR1 and CDR2: KGHDR and SFDVKD. The CDR3 consists of 11 residues. As it was prepared, the TCRbeta library received unique molecular identifiers. Each CDR3 protein is one row after TCRdb ran MiXCR on the PCR reads. Here the sample spans 780,000 or so distinct CDR3 sequences, around 15% being singletons. The chain is built from TRBV24-1 and TRBJ2-1, with no clear D. The sequences come from PBMCs, mostly from graft donor cells, collected 360 days after TCRalphabeta/CD19-depleted stem cell transplant. The sequence came from a male patient between 10 and 17 years old who had a stem cell transplant for acute lymphoblastic leukemia, so the T cells may come from the graft donor. Here the CDR3 reads CASSQRHEQFF. CDR3 sequence (DNA): TGTGCCAGCAGTCAACGCCATGAGCAGTTCTTC.